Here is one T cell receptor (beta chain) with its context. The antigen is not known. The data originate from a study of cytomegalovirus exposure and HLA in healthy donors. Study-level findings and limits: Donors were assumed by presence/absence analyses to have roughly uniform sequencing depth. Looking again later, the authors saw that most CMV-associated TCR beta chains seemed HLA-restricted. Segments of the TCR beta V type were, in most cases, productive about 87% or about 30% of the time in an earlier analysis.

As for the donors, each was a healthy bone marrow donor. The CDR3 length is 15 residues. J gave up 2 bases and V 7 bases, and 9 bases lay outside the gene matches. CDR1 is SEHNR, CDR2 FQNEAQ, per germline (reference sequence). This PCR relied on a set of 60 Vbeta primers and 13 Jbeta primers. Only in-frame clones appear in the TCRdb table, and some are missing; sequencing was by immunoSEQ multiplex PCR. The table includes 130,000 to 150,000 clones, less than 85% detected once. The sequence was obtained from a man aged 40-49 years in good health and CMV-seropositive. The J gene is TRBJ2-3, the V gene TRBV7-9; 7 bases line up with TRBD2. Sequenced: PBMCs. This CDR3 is CASTHPGLPTDTQYF. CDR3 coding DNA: TGTGCCAGCACCCATCCGGGACTACCCACAGATACGCAGTATTTT.